This TCR beta chain was documented in a study of T cell repertoires in cytomegalovirus infection. On the study more broadly: TCR beta signatures that were public indicated CMV infection and matching HLA type. The study, taken as a whole, reports: Within the response measured ex vivo, HLA-C-restricted CMV-specific TCR beta clonotypes were dominant. Carriers of CMV plus the relevant HLA were identified by cumulative public TCR beta family frequency.

In germline, CDR1 is SGHVS, CDR2 FQNEAQ. There are 15 residues in the CDR3. V lost 5 bases and J 5 bases, leaving 18 bases between the germline ends. At least ten counts were recorded for this clonotype. Its antigen remains unidentified. One entry per CDR3 protein, called by TCRdb with MiXCR from the reads. The sample has 200,000 to 300,000 distinct CDR3 sequences, around 15% seen once; the top ten hold roughly 9.7%. This chain uses TRBV7-8 with TRBJ1-1; possible D gene TRBD1, 6 bases. The receptor was derived from a human donor in good health (CMV status not recorded). Some clones in this sample may be carry-over from other donors' samples. The sequenced sample was PBMCs. The DNA of the CDR3 is TGTGCCAGCAGCCCCCACCTGGGGGCGCGGACTGAAGCTTTCTTT. This sequence encodes CASSPHLGARTEAFF.